This T cell receptor (beta chain) was retrieved from a study of regulatory T cells in long-lasting Graves disease. Findings and limits, study-wide: Graves' patients with persistent disease showed TCR diversity lower than patients newly diagnosed.

This clonotype was detected only a few times. Antigen: not known. At one end, the junction sequence differs from germline, possibly due to a read error. Sample time point: newly diagnosed GD, antithyroid drugs for less than 3 months. The TCR library was made from RNA extracted from PBMCs. Enrollment of patients was through an endocrinology department in Xi'an, China. Researchers made TCR beta libraries by using iRepertoire HTBI primers and running Arm-PCR on CDR3 regions. TCRdb re-analysed the multiplex PCR reads in MiXCR, keeping a single row per CDR3 protein. Of about 620,000 distinct CDR3 sequences listed, roughly 15% were seen once; the top ten hold roughly 18%. This sample also belongs to another study, concerning T cells in Graves' hyperthyroidism and ophthalmopathy. That paper states: Most thyroid clonotypes that were expanded above 0.001 also turned up in blood. For ophthalmopathy, model prediction preceded onset by a median about 6 months.

This receptor was identified in a woman aged 25 to 39 with Graves disease. Sequenced material: peripheral blood mononuclear cells (PBMCs), taken at new diagnosis, from a patient treated with antithyroid drugs.

In DNA, the CDR3 is TGTGCCACCAGTGTAAGGACTAGCGGGAGCAATGGGCAGTTCTTC. Residues: CATSVRTSGSNGQFF. The J gene is TRBJ2-1, the V gene TRBV24-1; 13 bases are shared with TRBD2. CDR1 is KGHDR and CDR2 is SFDVKD in the germline V gene. This CDR3 has 15 amino acids.